This T cell receptor (beta chain) was retrieved from a study of regulatory T cells in long-lasting Graves disease. This clonotype was recorded many times. There are 16 residues in the CDR3. CDR1 is KGHDR, CDR2 SFDVKD, per germline. The V segment lost 3 bases and the J segment 1 base; nucleotides outside the gene matches: 5. The time point denotes: persistent/refractory GD, antithyroid drugs over 5 years with positive TRAb. Construction of the TCR library relied on RNA isolated from PBMCs. From an endocrinology department in Xi'an, China, came the patients. CDR3 regions were amplified by Arm-PCR using iRepertoire HTBI primers to build TCR beta libraries. TCRdb reanalysed the multiplex PCR reads using MiXCR and keeps one entry per CDR3 protein. The data contain approximately 500,000 distinct CDR3 sequences, about 22% of them singletons.

The TCR was taken from a female donor with Graves disease. The gene calls are TRBV24-1 and TRBJ2-5; TRBD1 matches at 9 bases. The sequencing used peripheral blood mononuclear cells (PBMCs), collected when the disease was refractory, from a patient treated with antithyroid drugs. The CDR3 nucleotides read TGTGCCACCAGTGATCCCGGACAGGGGAGCCAAGAGACCCAGTACTTC. Its translation: CATSDPGQGSQETQYF.